Below are 14 T cell receptor beta chains sequenced from a single sample in a study of cytomegalovirus exposure and HLA in healthy donors. 13 Jbeta primers and 60 Vbeta primers were used for the PCR. Measured with immunoSEQ multiplex PCR; TCRdb has only the in-frame clones, and not every one. The sample carries under 150,000 clones, about 80% recorded once. Input material: PBMCs. The receptors derive from a woman aged 25 to 39 in good health and CMV-seronegative.

For this clone: The same CDR3 also results from other DNA sequences found in this sample. J is TRBJ1-5 and V is TRBV11-1; 7 nucleotides agree with TRBD1. The trim removed 5 bases at V and 1 base at J, leaving 5 bases unmatched. The CDR3 spans 15 residues. Germline CDR1 reads SGHAT; CDR2 reads FQDESV (reference sequence). CDR3 nucleotide sequence: TGTGCCAGCAGCCCCGGACAGGACAGCAATCAGCCCCAGCATTTT. Protein sequence: CASSPGQDSNQPQHF.

The CDR3 bases are TGTGCCGGATGGACAGGCTACTTTGAAGCTTTCTTT. It encodes CAGWTGYFEAFF. The V call is TRBV30, the J call TRBJ1-1, with TRBD1 matching 7 bases. Germline CDR1 reads GTSNPN; CDR2 reads SVGIG (reference sequence). This CDR3 comprises 12 residues. V shed 8 bases and J 7 bases; nucleotides not matched to a gene: 10.

The V call is TRBV29-1, the J call TRBJ2-5; TRBD1 agrees at 9 bases. The CDR3 is 13 amino acids. Germline CDR1 and CDR2: SQVTM and ANQGSEA. The V gene end was trimmed by 4 bases and the J gene end by 7 bases; junction bases not matched to a gene: 7. Written as DNA, the CDR3 is TGCAGCGTTGTTACAGGGGGCGAGGGGACCCAGTACTTC. This codes for CSVVTGGEGTQYF.

This chain joins TRBV29-1 and TRBJ1-5, with D possibly being TRBD1 (6 bases). Germline V CDR1 and CDR2: SQVTM, ANQGSEA. Trimming left V 4 bases short and J 6 bases short, with 13 bases between. The CDR3 is made up of 13 amino acids. The CDR3 nucleotides read TGCAGCGTTGCCAGGGGTGGAAGTCAGCCCCAGCATTTT. Its protein product is CSVARGGSQPQHF.

This sequence joins TRBV9 and TRBJ2-1; 11 bases are shared with TRBD2. Germline V CDR1 and CDR2: SGDLS, YYNGEE. The CDR3 loop spans 15 amino acids. The V gene end was trimmed by 2 bases and the J gene end by 6 bases; junction bases not matched to a gene: 4. In DNA form, the CDR3 reads TGTGCCAGCAGCGTTAGCGGGGGGGCGGGCAATGAGCAGTTCTTC. Encoded protein: CASSVSGGAGNEQFF.

J is TRBJ2-5 and V is TRBV6-5; D is unclear. Trimming pared 2 bases from V and 1 base from J, leaving 8 bases between. The CDR3 is 14 amino acids. Germline V gene data show CDR1 as MNHEY and CDR2 as SVGAGI. CDR3 amino acids: CASSYVQVQETQYF. CDR3 DNA sequence: TGTGCCAGCAGTTACGTGCAGGTCCAAGAGACCCAGTACTTC.

For the CDR3, the DNA is TGTGCCAGCGGCACGGGCGGGACGAAAAATGGCTACACCTTC. Translation gives CASGTGGTKNGYTF. V usage is TRBV6-1 and J usage is TRBJ1-2; possible D gene TRBD1, 5 bases. CDR1 and CDR2 (germline): MNHNS, SASEGT. CDR3 length: 14 residues. The V gene lost 8 bases and the J gene lost 6 bases, with 19 bases spanning the gap.

This sequence joins TRBV5-1 and TRBJ2-6; 7 bases are shared with TRBD1. The CDR3 sequence is 17 residues long. The germline CDR1 and CDR2 sequences are SGHRS and YFSETQ. V was clipped by 3 bases and J by 0 bases; unmatched bases: 6. The CDR3 sequence: CASSSRQGLSGANVLTF. The CDR3 nucleotides read TGCGCCAGCAGCTCAAGACAGGGCCTCTCTGGGGCCAACGTCCTGACTTTC.

This clone appeared a single time. This rearrangement joins TRBV19 to TRBJ1-1; maybe TRBD1 (6 bases). Per the germline V gene, CDR1 is LNHDA and CDR2 is SQIVND (reference sequence). V shed 5 bases and J shed 4 bases, with 11 bases lying between them. The CDR3 contains 13 residues. The CDR3 region has the DNA TGTGCCAGTAGTCAACAGGGTGTCACTGAAGCTTTCTTT. The encoded protein is CASSQQGVTEAFF.

This sequence joins TRBV9 and TRBJ1-1; weak D call: TRBD1 (5 bases). CDR1 is SGDLS, CDR2 YYNGEE, per germline. The CDR3 extends over 14 amino acids. With 0 bases removed from V and 3 bases from J, the gap between germline ends came to 9 bases. CDR3 sequence (DNA): TGTGCCAGCAGCGTAGAAGGAGGGGACACTGAAGCTTTCTTT. Translation: CASSVEGGDTEAFF.

The V and J genes are TRBV6-1 and TRBJ2-5, with 10 nucleotides matching TRBD2. Germline trimming cut 6 bases from V and 7 bases from J; bases unmatched to any gene: 8. CDR3 length equals 14 residues. The germline V gene encodes CDR1 MNHNS and CDR2 SASEGT. The CDR3 spells CASRLAGGRGTQYF. CDR3 nucleotide sequence: TGTGCCAGCAGATTAGCGGGGGGCCGGGGGACCCAGTACTTC.

The rearrangement joins TRBV7-2 to TRBJ1-2, with 11 bases identical to TRBD1. The CDR3 length is 15 residues. Per the germline V gene, CDR1 is SGHTA and CDR2 is FQGNSA. V gave up 5 bases and J gave up 3 bases; unmatched junction bases: 5. This chain's CDR3 is CASSSRDRGDYGYTF. CDR3 nucleotide sequence: TGTGCCAGCAGCAGTAGGGACAGGGGGGACTATGGCTACACCTTC.

With respect to this clone: Relative to the germline gene, one junction end is altered; a read error may explain this. The chain employs TRBV7-7 and TRBJ2-5, with 8 bases lining up with TRBD2. Germline values: CDR1 SSHAT, CDR2 FNYEAQ (reference sequence). The CDR3 is 13 amino acids. The CDR3 here is CASTPGGQETQYF. CDR3 coding DNA: TGTGCTAGCACTCCGGGGGGGCAAGAGACCCAGTACTTC.

The chain employs TRBV7-8 and TRBJ1-1; 7 bases line up with TRBD1. Germline V CDR1 and CDR2: SGHVS, FQNEAQ. J was trimmed by 0 bases and V by 3 bases; bases with no gene match: 10. The CDR3 spans 17 residues. CDR3 coding DNA: TGTGCCAGCAGCTTCAGGGGGGCAGGGGGAATGAACACTGAAGCTTTCTTT. Amino acids: CASSFRGAGGMNTEAFF.